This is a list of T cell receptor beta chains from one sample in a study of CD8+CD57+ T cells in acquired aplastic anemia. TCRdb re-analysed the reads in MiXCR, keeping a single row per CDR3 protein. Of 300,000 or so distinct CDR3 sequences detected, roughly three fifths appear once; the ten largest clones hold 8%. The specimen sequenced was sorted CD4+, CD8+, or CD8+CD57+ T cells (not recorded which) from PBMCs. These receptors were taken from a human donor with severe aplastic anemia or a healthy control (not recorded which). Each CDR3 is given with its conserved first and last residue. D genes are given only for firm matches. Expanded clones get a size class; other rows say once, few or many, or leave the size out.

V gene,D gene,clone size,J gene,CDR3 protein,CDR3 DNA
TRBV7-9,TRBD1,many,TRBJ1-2,CASSLPGQGNYGYTF,TGTGCCAGCAGCTTACCGGGACAGGGAAACTATGGCTACACCTTC
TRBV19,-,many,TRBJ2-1,CASSRRGYNEQFF,TGTGCCAGTAGTAGGAGGGGCTACAATGAGCAGTTCTTC
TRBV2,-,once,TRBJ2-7,CASRADGEEQYF,TGTGCCAGCAGAGCAGACGGGGAGGAGCAGTACTTC
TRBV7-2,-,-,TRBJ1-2,CASSLWFPSRADYGYTF,TGTGCCAGCAGCTTATGGTTCCCCTCTAGGGCAGACTATGGCTACACCTTC
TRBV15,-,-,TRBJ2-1,CATSRGGTNYNEQFF,TGTGCCACCAGCAGAGGCGGGACCAACTACAATGAGCAGTTCTTC
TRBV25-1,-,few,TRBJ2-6,CASSEHSGANVLTF,TGTGCCAGCAGTGAACACTCTGGGGCCAACGTCCTGACTTTC
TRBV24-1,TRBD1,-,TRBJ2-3,CATSERQGGTDTQYF,TGTGCCACCAGTGAAAGACAGGGAGGCACAGATACGCAGTATTTT
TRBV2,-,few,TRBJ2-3,CASSVVGGTDTQYF,TGTGCCAGCAGTGTAGTGGGGGGTACAGATACGCAGTATTTT
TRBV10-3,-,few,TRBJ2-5,CAISGRLEETQYF,TGTGCCATCAGTGGTCGACTTGAAGAGACCCAGTACTTC
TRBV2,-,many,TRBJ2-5,CASSEQGQGETQYF,TGTGCCAGCAGTGAACAGGGGCAGGGGGAGACCCAGTACTTC
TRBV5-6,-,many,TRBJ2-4,CASSLAKSPWGIQYF,TGTGCCAGCAGCTTGGCGAAGTCTCCTTGGGGCATTCAGTACTTC
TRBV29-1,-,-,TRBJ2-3,CSVEDPWDINTDTQYF,TGCAGCGTTGAAGATCCGTGGGACATCAACACAGATACGCAGTATTTT
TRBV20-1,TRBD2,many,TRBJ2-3,CSARDSSGGAMRTDTQYF,TGCAGTGCTAGAGATTCTAGCGGGGGGGCGATGAGGACAGATACGCAGTATTTT
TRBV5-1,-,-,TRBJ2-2,CASSFGVSGELFF,TGCGCCAGCAGCTTCGGAGTTTCAGGGGAGCTGTTTTTT
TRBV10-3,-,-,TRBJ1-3,CAIGSTVGNTIYF,TGTGCCATCGGCTCGACAGTAGGAAACACCATATATTTT
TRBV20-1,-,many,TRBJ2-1,CSPNPTVSNEQFF,TGCAGTCCGAACCCGACAGTGTCCAATGAGCAGTTCTTC
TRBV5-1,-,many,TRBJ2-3,CASSAGDPTDTQYF,TGCGCCAGCAGCGCCGGGGACCCCACAGATACGCAGTATTTT
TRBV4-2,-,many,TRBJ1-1,CASSQDQGTEAFF,TGTGCCAGCAGCCAAGATCAGGGTACTGAAGCTTTCTTT
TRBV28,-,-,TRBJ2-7,CASSPYRAGYEQYF,TGTGCCAGCAGTCCATACAGGGCGGGGTACGAGCAGTACTTC
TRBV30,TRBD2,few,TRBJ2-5,CAWGTSGQETQYF,TGTGCCTGGGGGACTAGCGGCCAAGAGACCCAGTACTTC
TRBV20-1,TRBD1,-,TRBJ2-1,CSANLGTGTYNEQFF,TGCAGTGCTAACCTCGGGACAGGGACCTACAATGAGCAGTTCTTC
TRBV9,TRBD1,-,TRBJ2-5,CASSVPGTEETQYF,TGTGCCAGCAGCGTCCCCGGGACAGAAGAGACCCAGTACTTC
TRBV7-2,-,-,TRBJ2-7,CASSTEAGSSYEQYF,TGTGCCAGCAGCACAGAGGCGGGTTCTAGTTACGAGCAGTACTTC
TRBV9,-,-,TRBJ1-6,CASSVQTGFSPLHF,TGTGCCAGCAGCGTCCAAACAGGGTTCTCACCCCTCCACTTT
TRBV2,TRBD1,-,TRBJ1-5,CASSETGRQHF,TGTGCCAGCAGTGAGACAGGGCGCCAGCATTTT
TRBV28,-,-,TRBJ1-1,CASTGNVSTEAFF,TGTGCCAGCACCGGCAACGTGAGCACTGAAGCTTTCTTT
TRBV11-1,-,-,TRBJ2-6,CASSSGTPGANVLTF,TGTGCCAGCAGCTCAGGGACACCTGGGGCCAACGTCCTGACTTTC
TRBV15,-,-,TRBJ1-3,CATSRDGAGGNTIYF,TGTGCCACCAGCAGAGATGGGGCAGGGGGAAACACCATATATTTT
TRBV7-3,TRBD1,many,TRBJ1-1,CASSPRTGTNTEAFF,TGTGCCAGCAGCCCCCGGACAGGGACAAACACTGAAGCTTTCTTT
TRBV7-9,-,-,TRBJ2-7,CASSLYAPVGVYEQYF,TGTGCCAGCAGCTTATATGCCCCAGTAGGGGTGTACGAGCAGTACTTC
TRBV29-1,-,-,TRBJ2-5,CSVHDPDGRAETQYF,TGCAGCGTCCACGATCCGGACGGGCGCGCGGAGACCCAGTACTTC
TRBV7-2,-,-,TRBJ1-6,CASSLIPGPTMPLHF,TGTGCCAGCAGCTTAATCCCGGGACCCACCATGCCCCTCCACTTT
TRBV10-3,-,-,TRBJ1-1,CAISEGGMNTEAFF,TGTGCCATCAGTGAGGGGGGGATGAACACTGAAGCTTTCTTT
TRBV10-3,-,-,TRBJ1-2,CAIRGTLPPADYGYTF,TGTGCCATCAGGGGGACACTTCCCCCGGCAGACTATGGCTACACCTTC
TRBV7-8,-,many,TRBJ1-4,CASSLSRGGEKLFF,TGTGCCAGCAGCTTATCCCGGGGGGGTGAAAAACTGTTTTTT
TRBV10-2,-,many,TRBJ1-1,CATERDVSTEAFF,TGCGCCACCGAAAGAGATGTGAGCACTGAAGCTTTCTTT
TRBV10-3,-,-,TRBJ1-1,CATCDPDRGMNTEAFF,TGTGCCACCTGTGATCCTGACCGGGGGATGAACACTGAAGCTTTCTTT
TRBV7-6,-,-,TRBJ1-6,CASSLWAGRGSSYNSPLHF,TGTGCCAGCAGCTTGTGGGCAGGGAGGGGAAGCTCCTATAATTCACCCCTCCACTTT
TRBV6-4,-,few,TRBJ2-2,CASSDSIHTGELFF,TGTGCCAGCAGTGACTCGATACACACCGGGGAGCTGTTTTTT
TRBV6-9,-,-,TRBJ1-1,CASGRGYGTEAFF,TGTGCCAGCGGAAGGGGCTACGGGACTGAAGCTTTCTTT